These T cell receptor beta chains were read from a single sample in a study of cytomegalovirus exposure and HLA in healthy donors. Method: immunoSEQ multiplex PCR; TCRdb's copy keeps in-frame clones and lacks some. The repertoire consists of 150,000 to 200,000 clones, with over 70% occurring once and the leading ten covering around 7%. Sequencing used PBMCs. The origin of the receptors is a man aged 30-40 years in good health and CMV-seropositive. Both conserved end residues are part of each CDR3. The order of the fields is J gene, D gene, clone size, V gene, CDR3 length, CDR3 DNA, CDR3 protein. A D gene is named only where the DNA matches it firmly. Clone size is given for some rows only: seen once, a few or many times, or a class if the clone is expanded.

j_call: TRBJ2-4
d_call: .
clone_size: .
v_call: TRBV4-1
cdr3_length: 16
cdr3_nt: TGCGCCAGCAGCCAAGTGCCACCGGTAGCCAAAAACATTCAGTACTTC
cdr3_aa: CASSQVPPVAKNIQYF

j_call: TRBJ2-7
d_call: TRBD1
clone_size: .
v_call: TRBV11-2
cdr3_length: 15
cdr3_nt: TGTGCCAGCAGCTTAGTCAGGGGGAACTCCTACGAGCAGTACTTC
cdr3_aa: CASSLVRGNSYEQYF

j_call: TRBJ1-2
d_call: TRBD1
clone_size: .
v_call: TRBV19
cdr3_length: 17
cdr3_nt: TGTGCCAGTAGTCCCCGAGGACAGGGCACTTCTAACTATGGCTACACCTTC
cdr3_aa: CASSPRGQGTSNYGYTF

j_call: TRBJ2-5
d_call: TRBD2
clone_size: .
v_call: TRBV2
cdr3_length: 13
cdr3_nt: TGTGCCAGCGGGATCGGGCGCGGGGGGACCCAGTACTTC
cdr3_aa: CASGIGRGGTQYF

j_call: TRBJ1-2
d_call: TRBD1
clone_size: .
v_call: TRBV29-1
cdr3_length: 16
cdr3_nt: TGCAGCGTTTTGGGCCAGGGACAGGGGGGGAACTATGGCTACACCTTC
cdr3_aa: CSVLGQGQGGNYGYTF

j_call: TRBJ1-2
d_call: .
clone_size: .
v_call: TRBV19
cdr3_length: 18
cdr3_nt: TGTGCCAGTAGTATTTCATTCCGCGGGGGACGGGCCAACTATGGCTACACCTTC
cdr3_aa: CASSISFRGGRANYGYTF

j_call: TRBJ2-5
d_call: TRBD2
clone_size: .
v_call: TRBV7-2
cdr3_length: 16
cdr3_nt: TGTGCCAGCAGCTTCGGGGGGGCGGGGAACCAAGAGACCCAGTACTTC
cdr3_aa: CASSFGGAGNQETQYF

j_call: TRBJ1-5
d_call: TRBD1
clone_size: few
v_call: TRBV15
cdr3_length: 15
cdr3_nt: TGTGCCACCAGCAGAGATGGGACAGACAATCAGCCCCAGCATTTT
cdr3_aa: CATSRDGTDNQPQHF

j_call: TRBJ2-1
d_call: .
clone_size: .
v_call: TRBV14
cdr3_length: 13
cdr3_nt: TGTGCCAGCAGCCATAAGCTTGTCGATGAGCAGTTCTTC
cdr3_aa: CASSHKLVDEQFF

j_call: TRBJ2-1
d_call: TRBD2
clone_size: .
v_call: TRBV7-2
cdr3_length: 19
cdr3_nt: TGTGCCAGCAGCTTAGCGACTAGCGGGAGGCCAAGCTCCTACAATGAGCAGTTCTTC
cdr3_aa: CASSLATSGRPSSYNEQFF

j_call: TRBJ1-5
d_call: TRBD1
clone_size: once
v_call: TRBV19
cdr3_length: 15
cdr3_nt: TGTGCCAGTGGTAGGGACAGGGGACAAAATCAGCCCCAGCATTTT
cdr3_aa: CASGRDRGQNQPQHF

j_call: TRBJ2-6
d_call: .
clone_size: .
v_call: TRBV11-3
cdr3_length: 18
cdr3_nt: TGTGCCAGCAGCTTTACCCCCCACTCCTTCTCTGGGGCCAACGTCCTGACTTTC
cdr3_aa: CASSFTPHSFSGANVLTF

j_call: TRBJ1-4
d_call: .
clone_size: .
v_call: TRBV6-6
cdr3_length: 15
cdr3_nt: TGTGCCAGCAGTTACTCGAGGAATGCTGGTGAAAAACTGTTTTTT
cdr3_aa: CASSYSRNAGEKLFF

j_call: TRBJ2-7
d_call: TRBD2
clone_size: once
v_call: TRBV29-1
cdr3_length: 14
cdr3_nt: TGCAGCGTAGGGACTAGCGGGAGGTTATACGAGCAGTACTTC
cdr3_aa: CSVGTSGRLYEQYF

j_call: TRBJ2-1
d_call: .
clone_size: .
v_call: TRBV28
cdr3_length: 12
cdr3_nt: TGTGCCAGCAGTTTATCTAGAAATGAGCAGTTCTTC
cdr3_aa: CASSLSRNEQFF

j_call: TRBJ2-7
d_call: TRBD2
clone_size: .
v_call: TRBV30
cdr3_length: 15
cdr3_nt: TGTGCCTGGAGGCCGACTAGCGGGAGGGCCTACGAGCAGTACTTC
cdr3_aa: CAWRPTSGRAYEQYF

j_call: TRBJ2-7
d_call: .
clone_size: once
v_call: TRBV2
cdr3_length: 18
cdr3_nt: TGTGCCAGCAACATCGGGATAGCGTACCTGTCTCCACCCTACGAGCAGTACTTC
cdr3_aa: CASNIGIAYLSPPYEQYF

j_call: TRBJ1-2
d_call: TRBD1
clone_size: .
v_call: TRBV30
cdr3_length: 13
cdr3_nt: TGTGCCTCGGGACAGGGTTACGGCTATGGCTACACCTTC
cdr3_aa: CASGQGYGYGYTF

j_call: TRBJ1-1
d_call: TRBD1
clone_size: .
v_call: TRBV5-4
cdr3_length: 15
cdr3_nt: TGTGCCAGCAGGAGGACAGGGGGCAGGAGCACTGAAGCTTTCTTT
cdr3_aa: CASRRTGGRSTEAFF

j_call: TRBJ1-1
d_call: .
clone_size: .
v_call: TRBV5-4
cdr3_length: 11
cdr3_nt: TGTGCCTACGTCGGGGTTAGTCCAGCTTTCTTT
cdr3_aa: CAYVGVSPAFF

j_call: TRBJ1-2
d_call: .
clone_size: .
v_call: TRBV5-1
cdr3_length: 15
cdr3_nt: TGCGCCAGCAGCCCGAGCGGGACGCCAAACTATGGCTACACCTTC
cdr3_aa: CASSPSGTPNYGYTF

j_call: TRBJ1-5
d_call: .
clone_size: .
v_call: TRBV7-9
cdr3_length: 17
cdr3_nt: TGTGCCAGCAGTCTTATGGTCGTTAACGGAGGAAATCAGCCCCAGCATTTT
cdr3_aa: CASSLMVVNGGNQPQHF

j_call: TRBJ1-2
d_call: .
clone_size: .
v_call: TRBV5-1
cdr3_length: 15
cdr3_nt: TGCGCCAGCAGCTTAACTAACGGACAGTCTACCAGCTACACCTTC
cdr3_aa: CASSLTNGQSTSYTF

j_call: TRBJ2-7
d_call: .
clone_size: .
v_call: TRBV10-2
cdr3_length: 14
cdr3_nt: TGCGCCAGCACCCCGCCCTTGGCGGCCTACGAGCAGTACTTC
cdr3_aa: CASTPPLAAYEQYF

j_call: TRBJ1-2
d_call: .
clone_size: few
v_call: TRBV2
cdr3_length: 14
cdr3_nt: TGTGCCAGCAGTGATCTGGGGGCAAACTATGGCTACACCTTC
cdr3_aa: CASSDLGANYGYTF

j_call: TRBJ2-7
d_call: TRBD1
clone_size: .
v_call: TRBV19
cdr3_length: 15
cdr3_nt: TGTGCCAGTAGTACCGGACAGGGTCCCTCCTACGAGCAGTACTTC
cdr3_aa: CASSTGQGPSYEQYF

j_call: TRBJ2-7
d_call: .
clone_size: .
v_call: TRBV27
cdr3_length: 13
cdr3_nt: TGTGCCAGCAGTTTTGTTTTGGGGCGGGAGCAGTACTTC
cdr3_aa: CASSFVLGREQYF